The rows below give T cell receptor beta chains drawn from one sample of a study of blood T cell repertoires in COVID-19. Method: immunoSEQ multiplex PCR; TCRdb's copy keeps in-frame clones and lacks some. The sample carries about 240,000 clones, 75% to 90% recorded once. The sequenced material came from peripheral blood. These receptors were obtained from a woman aged 30 to 39 who had recovered from COVID-19. Each CDR3 is given with its conserved first and last residue. Fields, in order: V gene, J gene, D gene, clone size, CDR3 DNA, CDR3 protein. D genes are given only for firm matches. A row's size may be missing; if present it is once, few, many or a size class.

TRBV4-1	TRBJ2-1	NA	NA	TGCGCCAGCAGCCACGTACAGGGCAATGAGCAGTTCTTC	CASSHVQGNEQFF
TRBV19	TRBJ1-2	NA	NA	TGTGCCAGTACCCCGACAAGAAGCTATGGCTACACCTTC	CASTPTRSYGYTF
TRBV6-5	TRBJ1-2	NA	few	TGTGCCAGCAGTTACTCGGGCAGGGAACGGGGCTACACCTTC	CASSYSGRERGYTF
TRBV7-8	TRBJ1-1	TRBD1	once	TGTGCCAGCAGTCGTACAGGGGGATGGGACACTGAAGCTTTCTTT	CASSRTGGWDTEAFF
TRBV15	TRBJ2-7	NA	once	TGTGCCACCAGCGGCCCTACGGGGGCCTACGAGCAGTACTTC	CATSGPTGAYEQYF
TRBV4-2	TRBJ1-4	NA	NA	TGTGCCAGCAGCCAGGACACAGCTCTCGAAAAACTGTTTTTT	CASSQDTALEKLFF
TRBV15	TRBJ2-5	TRBD1	NA	TGTGCCACCAGCAGACGGGCAGGGGGAGAGACCCAGTACTTC	CATSRRAGGETQYF
TRBV19	TRBJ2-3	NA	NA	TGTGCCAGTAGTAGGGGCCGGACAGATACGCAGTATTTT	CASSRGRTDTQYF
TRBV3-1/TRBV3-2	TRBJ2-4	NA	NA	TGTGCCAGCAGCCCTGGGGGGGCCCGGTCGGACATTCAGTACTTC	CASSPGGARSDIQYF
TRBV6-5	TRBJ2-5	TRBD2	NA	TGTGCCAGCAAGGTTTCTAGCGGGGACCAAGAGACCCAGTACTTC	CASKVSSGDQETQYF
TRBV29-1	TRBJ2-2	NA	NA	TGCAGCGTTGAAGGGCCGGGGGGCCGCGTCACCGGGGAGCTGTTTTTT	CSVEGPGGRVTGELFF
TRBV5-1	TRBJ2-1	TRBD2	NA	TGCGCCAGCAGCTTGGAGTTCAGCGGGGGCCTCGGGAATGAGCAGTTCTTC	CASSLEFSGGLGNEQFF
TRBV6-1	TRBJ2-7	TRBD1	NA	TGTGCCAGCAGTGAAACAGGGGCGGAGCAGTACTTC	CASSETGAEQYF
TRBV11-2	TRBJ2-7	NA	NA	TGTGCCAGCAGCGTTAGAGGCCCGTACGAGCAGTACTTC	CASSVRGPYEQYF
TRBV9	TRBJ2-7	NA	NA	TGTGCCAGCAGTATAGGGGGACAAACCTCCTACGAGCAGTACTTC	CASSIGGQTSYEQYF
TRBV2	TRBJ1-3	NA	NA	TGTGCCAGCAGTAGGACAAGGGAAGCTGGAAACACCATATATTTT	CASSRTREAGNTIYF
TRBV10-2	TRBJ1-1	NA	NA	TGCGCCAGCAACCCTCTATTGACAGTGAACACTGAAGCTTTCTTT	CASNPLLTVNTEAFF
TRBV2	TRBJ2-7	NA	NA	TGTGCCAGCAGTGTCTGGACAGCCACCTACGAGCAGTACTTC	CASSVWTATYEQYF
TRBV7-6	TRBJ2-2	NA	NA	TGTGCCAGCAGCTTAGCGGCGGGGGCAATCACCGGGGAGCTGTTTTTT	CASSLAAGAITGELFF
TRBV21-1	TRBJ2-2	NA	NA	TGTGCCAGCAGCAAAGTATGTCTAGCGGGGAGCCTGAACACCGGGGAGCTGTTTTTT	CASSKVCLAGSLNTGELFF
TRBV6-6	TRBJ2-2	TRBD2	once	TGTGCCAGCAGCCGAGGGACTAGCGGAAACACCGGGGAGCTGTTTTTT	CASSRGTSGNTGELFF
TRBV13	TRBJ2-3	TRBD1	NA	TGTGCCAGCAGCTTAGGACAGGGGACAGATACGCAGTATTTT	CASSLGQGTDTQYF
TRBV3-1/TRBV3-2	TRBJ2-4	NA	NA	TGTGCCAGCAGCCAAGACAGGAAGGGGGTGGGGGCGAACATTCAGTACTTC	CASSQDRKGVGANIQYF
TRBV15	TRBJ1-1	NA	NA	TGTGCCACCAGCAGGACCACAACTGGACTTTTAAACACTGAAGCTTTCTTT	CATSRTTTGLLNTEAFF
TRBV2	TRBJ2-4	NA	NA	TGTGCCAGCAGATCTGAAAACATTCAGTACTTC	CASRSENIQYF
TRBV2	TRBJ1-4	TRBD1	NA	TGTGCCAGCAGTGAGCCGACAGGGAGTGGTGAAAAACTGTTTTTT	CASSEPTGSGEKLFF
TRBV9	TRBJ2-7	NA	NA	TGTGCCAGCAGCGTAGGTCCAGGCTCCTACGAGCAGTACTTC	CASSVGPGSYEQYF
TRBV3-1/TRBV3-2	TRBJ2-1	TRBD2	NA	TGTGCCAGCAGCCATACTAGCGGGGGGGTTTACAATGAGCAGTTCTTC	CASSHTSGGVYNEQFF
TRBV7-2	TRBJ2-1	TRBD2	NA	TGTGCCAGCAGCTCCGCACCAACTAGCGGGCCGTACAATGAGCAGTTCTTC	CASSSAPTSGPYNEQFF
TRBV7-9	TRBJ2-3	TRBD2	NA	TGTGCCAGCAGTCCACTAGCGGGGTTGGCAGATACGCAGTATTTT	CASSPLAGLADTQYF
TRBV7-2	TRBJ2-3	TRBD2	NA	TGTGCCAGCAGCTACGGGACTAGCGGGGGCTACGGAGATACGCAGTATTTT	CASSYGTSGGYGDTQYF
TRBV11-2	TRBJ2-1	TRBD2	NA	TGTGCCAGCAGCTTAGAAGCGGGGATTTACAATGAGCAGTTCTTC	CASSLEAGIYNEQFF
TRBV4-1	TRBJ1-6	NA	NA	TGCGCCAGCAGCCAGACAGAAAATTCACCCCTCCACTTT	CASSQTENSPLHF